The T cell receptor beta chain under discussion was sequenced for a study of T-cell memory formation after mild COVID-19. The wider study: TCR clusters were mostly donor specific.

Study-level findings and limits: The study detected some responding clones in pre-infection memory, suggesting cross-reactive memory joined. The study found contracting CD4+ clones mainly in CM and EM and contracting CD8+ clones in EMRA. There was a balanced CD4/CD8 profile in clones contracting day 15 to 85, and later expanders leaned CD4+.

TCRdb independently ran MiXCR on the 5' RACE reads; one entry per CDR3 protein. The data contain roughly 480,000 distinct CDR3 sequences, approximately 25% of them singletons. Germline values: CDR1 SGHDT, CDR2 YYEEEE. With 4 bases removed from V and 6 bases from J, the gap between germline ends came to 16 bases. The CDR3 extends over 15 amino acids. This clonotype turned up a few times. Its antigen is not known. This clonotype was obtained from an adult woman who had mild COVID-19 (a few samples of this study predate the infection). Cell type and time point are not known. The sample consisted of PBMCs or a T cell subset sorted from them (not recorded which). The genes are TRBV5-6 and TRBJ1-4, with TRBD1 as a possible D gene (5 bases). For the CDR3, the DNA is TGTGCCAGCAGCGACAGCAGACTGTCCCATGAAAAACTGTTTTTT. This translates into CASSDSRLSHEKLFF.